Presented here are 18 T cell receptor beta chains from one specimen sequenced in a study of HIV-infected patients and healthy controls. Each CDR3 protein gets one entry after TCRdb re-called the 5' RACE reads with MiXCR. In the table there are over 55,000 distinct CDR3 sequences, approximately 15% of which are singletons. The sequenced sample consisted of CD4+ T cells from blood. The receptors stem from a human donor in good health.

The chain uses TRBV20-1 and TRBJ2-7; D possibly matches TRBD1 or TRBD2 (5 bases each). Per the germline V gene, CDR1 is DFQATT and CDR2 is SNEGSKA (reference sequence). The germline V and J ends were trimmed by 0 bases and 4 bases, with 16 bases remaining between them. The CDR3 totals 15 residues. The CDR3 reads CSARDIKGTGYEQYF. In DNA form, the CDR3 reads TGCAGTGCTAGAGATATTAAGGGGACGGGATACGAGCAGTACTTC.

The chain combines TRBV19 with TRBJ2-2; D possibly corresponds to TRBD1 (6 bases). This CDR3 contains 15 residues. Per germline, CDR1 LNHDA and CDR2 SQIVND (reference sequence). With 4 bases removed from V and 4 bases from J, the gap between germline ends came to 13 bases. CDR3 sequence: CASSTAWGPTGELFF. The CDR3 bases are TGTGCCAGTAGTACCGCTTGGGGGCCCACCGGGGAGCTGTTTTTT.

This clonotype was counted only a few times. The V gene is TRBV20-1, the J gene TRBJ2-7, with D hard to call. This CDR3 comprises 12 residues. V was cut by 3 bases and J by 0 bases, with 6 bases left in between. Germline V gene sequence: CDR1 DFQATT, CDR2 SNEGSKA (reference sequence). CDR3 protein: CSASPDSYEQYF. CDR3 nucleotides: TGCAGTGCTAGCCCCGACTCCTACGAGCAGTACTTC.

V usage is TRBV27 and J usage is TRBJ2-5; D not resolved. V dropped 3 bases and J dropped 0 bases, with 5 bases sitting between them. Germline values: CDR1 MNHEY, CDR2 SMNVEV (reference sequence). The CDR3 is 13 residues long. The CDR3 bases are TGTGCCAGCAGTTTTGTGGACCAAGAGACCCAGTACTTC. Translation gives CASSFVDQETQYF.

This clonotype came up many times. V is TRBV27 and J is TRBJ2-5, with TRBD1 as a possible D gene (5 bases). Germline V gene sequence: CDR1 MNHEY, CDR2 SMNVEV (reference sequence). This CDR3 contains 14 residues. The ends were cut back, 5 bases at V and 1 base at J, with 11 bases in the middle. The CDR3: CASSVGEAQETQYF. CDR3 DNA: TGTGCCAGCAGTGTAGGGGAAGCCCAAGAGACCCAGTACTTC.

This rearrangement joins TRBV21-1 to TRBJ1-5; TRBD1, the table's D call, was not compared with the DNA. TRBV21-1 is given as a pseudogene. The length of the CDR3 is 14 residues. CDR3 protein: CASSRDRGEQPQHF. For the CDR3, the DNA is TGTGCCAGCAGCCGTGACAGGGGCGAGCAGCCCCAGCATTTT.

The chain carries TRBV12-3 or TRBV12-4 and TRBJ2-7, with 10 bases that match TRBD2. V trimming: 5 bases; J trimming: 7 bases; junction bases outside the gene matches: 14. The CDR3 consists of 16 residues. CDR3 in amino acids: CASSGPGLAESREQYF. The DNA for the CDR3 is TGTGCCAGCAGTGGTCCCGGACTAGCGGAGAGTAGGGAGCAGTACTTC.

V is TRBV6-6 and J is TRBJ2-3; 9 bases are a match to TRBD2. The length of the CDR3 is 15 residues. The germline V gene has CDR1 MNHNY and CDR2 SVGAGI (reference sequence). After removal of 7 bases from V and 2 bases from J, the junction contained 7 bases not matched to a gene. DNA for the CDR3: TGTGCCAGCACCAAGATAGCGGGGGACACAGATACGCAGTATTTT. Its protein is CASTKIAGDTDTQYF.

The rearrangement joins TRBV12-3 or TRBV12-4 to TRBJ1-3; no clear D gene. V gave up 3 bases and J gave up 0 bases, with 6 bases separating them. The CDR3 is 14 amino acids. The CDR3 loop is CASSFRGSGNTIYF. CDR3 bases: TGTGCCAGCAGTTTCCGGGGCTCTGGAAACACCATATATTTT.

This clonotype showed up just a few times. This chain links TRBV30 with TRBJ1-1; TRBD1 might be the D (5 bases). Trimming took off 8 bases at V and 0 bases at J, with 22 bases between the two ends. Germline V gene sequence: CDR1 GTSNPN, CDR2 SVGIG (reference sequence). The CDR3 is made up of 16 amino acids. DNA for the CDR3: TGTGCCGGGGCCCCCCAACGGGGCAACTTGAACACTGAAGCTTTCTTT. Protein sequence: CAGAPQRGNLNTEAFF.

This clonotype was seen only a few times. The chain recombines TRBV14 with TRBJ1-5, with unresolved D. The length of the CDR3 is 12 residues. Germline CDR1 is SGHDN and CDR2 is FVKESK. The V and J ends lost 9 bases and 2 bases respectively, with 8 bases between them. The CDR3 bases are TGTGCCAGGCGGAAGGGCAATCAGCCCCAGCATTTT. Protein sequence: CARRKGNQPQHF. Full variable domain (outside the CDR3, taken from reference TRBV14 and TRBJ1-5): EAGVTQFPSHSVIEKGQTVTLRCDPISGHDNLYWYRRVMGKEIKFLLHFVKESKQDESGMPNNRFLAERTGGTYSTLKVQPAELEDSGVYFCARRKGNQPQHFGDGTRLSIL.

As DNA, the CDR3 is TGCAGTGCTAGTCCATCGATCTCCTACAATGAGCAGTTCTTC. Encoded protein: CSASPSISYNEQFF. The chain recombines TRBV20-1 with TRBJ2-1; no clear D. Germline V gene lookup returns CDR1 DFQATT and CDR2 SNEGSKA (reference sequence). V lost 3 bases to trimming and J lost 0 bases, with 9 bases between them. The length of the CDR3 is 14 residues.

In this sample, this clonotype turned up a few times. The chain combines TRBV18 with TRBJ2-7; 9 nucleotides line up with TRBD1. Per the germline V gene, CDR1 is KGHSH and CDR2 is LQKENI. The ends lost 1 base at V and 5 bases at J; junction bases unmatched: 9. The CDR3 consists of 16 residues. The CDR3 is CASSPLPDRGVNEQYF. The CDR3 DNA sequence: TGTGCCAGCTCACCACTTCCGGACAGGGGCGTTAACGAGCAGTACTTC.

This clonotype was recorded at least ten times. J is TRBJ1-5 and V is TRBV6-2 or TRBV6-3; D unresolved. The CDR3 is 14 amino acids. V dropped 2 bases and J dropped 7 bases, with 12 bases sitting between them. Germline V gives CDR1 MNHEY, CDR2 SVGEGT. The CDR3 region has the DNA TGTGCCAGCAGTTACAGAGGGTCGGGCCAGCCCCAGCATTTT. As protein: CASSYRGSGQPQHF.

Ten or more counts support this clonotype. V gene TRBV2 combines with J gene TRBJ2-1; D is unresolved. This CDR3 comprises 12 residues. V was clipped by 10 bases and J by 4 bases, with 11 bases between them. The V gene's germline CDR1 is SNHLY and CDR2 FYNNEI. The DNA of the CDR3 is TGTGCCATCGCTTCGGATTACAATGAGCAGTTCTTC. Translated: CAIASDYNEQFF.

The chain links TRBV5-1 to TRBJ2-1, with D perhaps matching TRBD2 (5 bases). The CDR3 contains 13 residues. CDR1 is SGHRS and CDR2 is YFSETQ in the germline V gene. The V end was cut by 4 bases, the J end by 9 bases, with 14 bases between. The CDR3 DNA is TGCGCCAGCAGCATTGGAGGACGTCCTGAGCAGTTCTTC. Protein: CASSIGGRPEQFF. Variable domain in full (rest from reference TRBV5-1 and TRBJ2-1): KAGVTQTPRYLIKTRGQQVTLSCSPISGHRSVSWYQQTPGQGLQFLFEYFSETQRNKGNFPGRFSGRQFSNSRSEMNVSTLELGDSALYLCASSIGGRPEQFFGPGTRLTVL.

The chain joins TRBV25-1 to TRBJ2-6; D not resolved. Germline assignment: CDR1 MGHDK and CDR2 SYGVNS. The CDR3 spans 16 residues. Trimming cost V 2 bases and J 2 bases, with 10 bases left between them. CDR3 DNA: TGTGCCAGCAGTGAAAATAGAAGAACTGGGGCCAACGTCCTGACTTTC. It yields the protein CASSENRRTGANVLTF.

This clonotype was seen only a few times. The chain recombines TRBV7-3 with TRBJ2-1, with 10 bases aligning to TRBD2. CDR3 length equals 18 residues. V was clipped by 5 bases and J by 0 bases; unmatched bases: 10. Germline CDR1 and CDR2: SGHTA and FQGTGA. The CDR3: CASSPWASGSVSYNEQFF. CDR3 in DNA: TGTGCCAGCAGCCCCTGGGCTAGCGGGAGCGTCTCCTACAATGAGCAGTTCTTC.